This entry lists 27 T cell receptor beta chains sequenced from one sample in a study of control samples from healthy donors and cancer patients. Using immunoSEQ multiplex PCR, the repertoire was profiled, and TCRdb retains in-frame clones only, with some absent. Among 200,000 or so clones, just under 95% were seen once, and the ten largest hold more than 1.3%. The specimen was blood. All receptors derive from a man aged 50-59 years in good health.

The chain is built from TRBV6-5 and TRBJ2-7, with TRBD1 matching over 8 bases. V was pared by 6 bases and J by 3 bases, with 7 bases of the junction left unmatched. Germline CDR1 is MNHEY and CDR2 is SVGAGI. The length of the CDR3 is 14 residues. The CDR3 sequence: CASRRGQVFYEQYF. The CDR3 coding sequence is TGTGCCAGCAGAAGGGGACAGGTATTCTACGAGCAGTACTTC.

V gene TRBV19 combines with J gene TRBJ2-3; D uncertain. The CDR3 is 13 amino acids. Germline lookup yields CDR1 LNHDA and CDR2 SQIVND (reference sequence). Trimming cost V 3 bases and J 3 bases, with 7 bases left between them. The chain's CDR3 is CASSMTHTDTQYF. CDR3 coding DNA: TGTGCCAGTAGTATGACTCATACAGATACGCAGTATTTT.

V and J are TRBV19 and TRBJ1-4; tentative D call: TRBD1 (6 bases). Germline V gene sequence: CDR1 LNHDA, CDR2 SQIVND (reference sequence). The V and J ends lost 2 bases and 8 bases respectively, with 15 bases between them. The CDR3 length is 15 residues. The CDR3 spells CASSISRGAEEKLFF. The CDR3 nucleotides read TGTGCCAGTAGTATATCCCGGGGGGCGGAGGAAAAACTGTTTTTT. Full variable domain (remainder filled in from reference TRBV19 and TRBJ1-4): DGGITQSPKYLFRKEGQNVTLSCEQNLNHDAMYWYRQDPGQGLRLIYYSQIVNDFQKGDIAEGYSVSREKKESFPLTVTSAQKNPTAFYLCASSISRGAEEKLFFGSGTQLSVL.

V and J are TRBV6-6 and TRBJ1-5, with D hard to call. V lost 6 bases and J 0 bases, leaving 9 bases between the germline ends. Germline V gene sequence: CDR1 MNHNY, CDR2 SVGAGI (reference sequence). The CDR3 has 14 residues. The CDR3 DNA reads TGTGCCAGCAGCGGCAGAGATAGCAATCAGCCCCAGCATTTT. Translation gives CASSGRDSNQPQHF.

The V and J genes are TRBV6-5 and TRBJ1-2; possibly TRBD1 for D (5 bases). The CDR3 runs to 15 residues. The V end was cut by 8 bases, the J end by 4 bases, with 20 bases between. The germline gives CDR1 MNHEY, CDR2 SVGAGI. The CDR3 DNA follows: TGTGCCAGCCTCCCTCGAACAGGAATACCCTATGGCTACACCTTC. Translation: CASLPRTGIPYGYTF.

This chain links TRBV7-8 with TRBJ1-5; unclear D gene. V was cut by 1 base and J by 4 bases, with 5 bases left in between. The length of the CDR3 is 13 residues. The germline V gene encodes CDR1 SGHVS and CDR2 FQNEAQ. This CDR3 reads CASSLVGNQPQHF. The CDR3 bases are TGTGCCAGCAGCTTAGTTGGGAATCAGCCCCAGCATTTT.

The genes are TRBV7-9 and TRBJ1-4; possible D gene TRBD1, 5 bases. Germline-derived CDR1 and CDR2 are SEHNR and FQNEAQ (reference sequence). The CDR3 is made up of 14 amino acids. Trimming removed 1 base from V and 7 bases from J, with 10 bases in between. Here the CDR3 DNA reads TGTGCCAGCAGCTTAGGGCAGGGTGTTGAAAAACTGTTTTTT. The encoded protein is CASSLGQGVEKLFF.

The chain employs TRBV11-2 and TRBJ1-6; D not certain. This CDR3 spans 15 amino acids. CDR1 and CDR2 (germline): SGHAT, FQNNGV. Between the trimmed V and J ends, which lost 3 bases and 5 bases, there was a span of 11 bases. The CDR3 spells CASSFFSGNNSPLHF. DNA for the CDR3: TGTGCCAGCAGCTTCTTCAGTGGGAATAATTCACCCCTCCACTTT. The variable domain in full, with the rest retrieved from reference TRBV11-2 and TRBJ1-6, is EAGVAQSPRYKIIEKRQSVAFWCNPISGHATLYWYQQILGQGPKLLIQFQNNGVVDDSQLPKDRFSAERLKGVDSTLKIQPAKLEDSAVYLCASSFFSGNNSPLHFGNGTRLTVT.

About this clone itself: Germline is not matched at one junction end, which may reflect a read error. The chain employs TRBV7-7 and TRBJ1-4; weak D call: TRBD1 (5 bases). The CDR3 is 17 amino acids. Germline V lookup: CDR1 SSHAT, CDR2 FNYEAQ (reference sequence). CDR3 sequence (DNA): TGTGCTAGCAGCATTAGAGGGGCGCCAAGGGAGGATGAAAAACTGTTTTTT. Encoded protein: CASSIRGAPREDEKLFF.

This chain connects TRBV11-2 to TRBJ1-3; TRBD1 aligns across 12 bases. V gave up 2 bases and J gave up 4 bases; unmatched junction bases: 6. CDR1 is SGHAT and CDR2 is FQNNGV in the germline V gene. The CDR3 totals 17 residues. CDR3 bases: TGTGCCAGCAGCTTACACGGGGACAGGGGGCTCGGAAACACCATATATTTT. Translated: CASSLHGDRGLGNTIYF.

CDR3 coding DNA: TGTGCCAGCAGTTTAGAGGCGGATTCACCCCTCCACTTT. It specifies CASSLEADSPLHF. The chain links TRBV28 to TRBJ1-6; unclear D gene. Trimming removed 2 bases from V and 8 bases from J, with 7 bases in between. CDR3 length: 13 amino acids. CDR1 MDHEN and CDR2 SYDVKM come from the germline V gene.

V is TRBV7-8 and J is TRBJ2-4, with 7 bases fitting TRBD1. CDR3 size: 17 residues. V was clipped by 5 bases and J by 1 base; unmatched bases: 11. Germline values: CDR1 SGHVS, CDR2 FQNEAQ. The CDR3 sequence: CASSMNTGAFAKNIQYF. The CDR3 DNA reads TGTGCCAGCAGCATGAATACAGGGGCCTTCGCCAAAAACATTCAGTACTTC.

The rearrangement links TRBV5-1 to TRBJ2-5; TRBD1 aligns across 8 bases. Germline V gene lookup returns CDR1 SGHRS and CDR2 YFSETQ. This CDR3 is 13 amino acids long. With 4 bases clipped from V and 5 bases from J, the junction kept 4 bases outside the gene matches. The CDR3 region is CASSGQGRETQYF. DNA for the CDR3: TGCGCCAGCAGCGGACAGGGCAGGGAGACCCAGTACTTC.

The gene calls are TRBV7-7 and TRBJ2-2; D unresolved. Trimming removed 1 base at V and 2 bases at J, with 2 bases between. Per the germline V gene, CDR1 is SSHAT and CDR2 is FNYEAQ (reference sequence). This CDR3 has 13 amino acids. The CDR3 coding sequence is TGTGCCAGCAGCTTAGGCAACACCGGGGAGCTGTTTTTT. Protein product: CASSLGNTGELFF.

The chain recombines TRBV29-1 with TRBJ2-7; D not certain. Germline-derived CDR1 and CDR2 are SQVTM and ANQGSEA. The CDR3 is 12 amino acids. V lost 4 bases, J lost 1 base, and 8 bases lay in between. The CDR3 bases are TGCAGCGTTGTCAAAGGGTCCTACGAGCAGTACTTC. Translation: CSVVKGSYEQYF.

The V and J genes are TRBV7-2 and TRBJ1-6; D remains ambiguous. The ends were cut back, 7 bases at V and 13 bases at J, with 17 bases in the middle. The CDR3 is 13 residues long. Germline CDR1 reads SGHTA; CDR2 reads FQGNSA. CDR3 coding DNA: TGTGCCAGCACCCTACCGGCGTTTTCGCCCCTCCACTTT. Its translation: CASTLPAFSPLHF. Full variable domain (remainder filled in from reference TRBV7-2 and TRBJ1-6): GAGVSQSPSNKVTEKGKDVELRCDPISGHTALYWYRQSLGQGLEFLIYFQGNSAPDKSGLPSDRFSAERTGGSVSTLTIQRTQQEDSAVYLCASTLPAFSPLHFGNGTRLTVT.

The rearrangement joins TRBV19 to TRBJ1-5; no clear D. The CDR3 spans 15 residues. Trimming removed 5 bases at V and 8 bases at J, with 19 bases between. Germline CDR1 and CDR2: LNHDA and SQIVND (reference sequence). The CDR3 nucleotides are TGTGCCAGTAGTTTCGGCTCGATAGCAATCAAGCCCCAGCATTTT. It translates to CASSFGSIAIKPQHF.

V is TRBV5-4 and J is TRBJ1-4; TRBD1 might be the D (5 bases). The CDR3 has 14 amino acids. The germline V and J ends were trimmed by 5 bases and 4 bases, with 12 bases remaining between them. The germline gives CDR1 SGHNT, CDR2 YYREEE (reference sequence). CDR3 sequence (DNA): TGTGCCAGCAGAACTGACAGAAATAATGAAAAACTGTTTTTT. This encodes CASRTDRNNEKLFF.

The rearrangement links TRBV10-1 to TRBJ1-5, with D uncertain. V lost 8 bases to trimming and J lost 4 bases, with 9 bases between them. The V gene's germline CDR1 is WNHNN and CDR2 SYGVQD (reference sequence). The CDR3 extends over 12 amino acids. The CDR3 loop is CASYPRNQPQHF. In DNA form, the CDR3 reads TGCGCCAGCTACCCTCGGAATCAGCCCCAGCATTTT.

This clone was recorded only once. The chain joins TRBV5-5 to TRBJ2-2; D unresolved. The CDR3 runs to 14 residues. Per germline, CDR1 SGHKS and CDR2 YYEKEE (reference sequence). V lost 0 bases and J lost 6, with 9 bases in between. This chain's CDR3 is CASSLGVNAGELFF. CDR3 sequence (DNA): TGTGCCAGCAGCTTGGGGGTTAACGCCGGGGAGCTGTTTTTT. Full variable domain (outside the CDR3, taken from reference TRBV5-5 and TRBJ2-2): DAGVTQSPTHLIKTRGQQVTLRCSPISGHKSVSWYQQVLGQGPQFIFQYYEKEERGRGNFPDRFSARQFPNYSSELNVNALLLGDSALYLCASSLGVNAGELFFGEGSRLTVL.

The CDR3 nucleotides read TGTGCCACGGCGGCAGGGGGAAGGACCGGGGAGCTGTTTTTT. Protein: CATAAGGRTGELFF. V is TRBV24-1 and J is TRBJ2-2; 7 bases map to TRBD1. V was pared by 10 bases and J by 5 bases, with 9 bases of the junction left unmatched. This CDR3 has 14 residues. Germline V gene data show CDR1 as KGHDR and CDR2 as SFDVKD.

The chain is built from TRBV5-8 and TRBJ2-1, with 9 positions matching TRBD1. Per the germline V gene, CDR1 is SGHTS and CDR2 is YDEGEE. V was pared by 2 bases and J by 7 bases, with 7 bases of the junction left unmatched. The CDR3 runs to 15 residues. The CDR3 sequence is CASSLDGQGWNEQFF. The CDR3 nucleotides are TGTGCCAGCAGCTTAGACGGACAGGGGTGGAATGAGCAGTTCTTC.

The chain is built from TRBV6-2 or TRBV6-3 and TRBJ2-1, with 9 positions matching TRBD1. Germline CDR1 and CDR2: MNHEY and SVGEGT. V gave up 4 bases and J gave up 9 bases; unmatched junction bases: 10. This CDR3 region has 15 residues. The CDR3 region has the DNA TGTGCCAGCAGTTCACAGGGGGCTCTCTCCGGTGAGCAGTTCTTC. It codes for CASSSQGALSGEQFF.

Concerning this clone: Other DNA sequences in this specimen translate into the identical CDR3. V gene TRBV7-9 combines with J gene TRBJ1-2, with D possibly being TRBD1 (6 bases). From germline, CDR1 is SEHNR and CDR2 FQNEAQ (reference sequence). The CDR3 is 14 residues long. Trimming stripped 3 bases from V and 8 bases from J, with 16 bases between. The CDR3 loop is CASSFGTLRGGYTF. The CDR3 DNA reads as TGTGCCAGCAGCTTTGGGACACTTCGGGGGGGCTACACCTTC.

V is TRBV7-8 and J is TRBJ1-5; a possible D gene is TRBD1 (6 bases). V was clipped by 3 bases and J by 0 bases, with 12 bases between them. Germline-derived CDR1 and CDR2 are SGHVS and FQNEAQ. The length of the CDR3 is 16 residues. CDR3 sequence reads: CASSLDSLYSNQPQHF. CDR3 bases: TGTGCCAGCAGCTTGGACAGCCTCTATAGCAATCAGCCCCAGCATTTT.

The genes are TRBV6-5 and TRBJ1-3; tentatively, D is TRBD1 (5 bases). Germline V lookup: CDR1 MNHEY, CDR2 SVGAGI. The CDR3 has 15 amino acids. The V and J ends lost 2 bases and 1 base respectively, with 9 bases between them. CDR3 amino acids: CASSYRGASGNTIYF. The CDR3 region has the DNA TGTGCCAGCAGTTACAGGGGAGCTTCTGGAAACACCATATATTTT.

Details on this clone: One junction end disagrees with the germline gene, perhaps due to a read error. The chain employs TRBV5-1 and TRBJ2-2; 9 positions agree with TRBD1. The germline V gene has CDR1 SGHRS and CDR2 YFSETQ. This CDR3 has 15 residues. The CDR3 sequence: CASGLGQGFTGELFF. CDR3 DNA sequence: TGCGCCAGCGGCTTGGGACAGGGATTCACCGGGGAGCTGTTTTTT.